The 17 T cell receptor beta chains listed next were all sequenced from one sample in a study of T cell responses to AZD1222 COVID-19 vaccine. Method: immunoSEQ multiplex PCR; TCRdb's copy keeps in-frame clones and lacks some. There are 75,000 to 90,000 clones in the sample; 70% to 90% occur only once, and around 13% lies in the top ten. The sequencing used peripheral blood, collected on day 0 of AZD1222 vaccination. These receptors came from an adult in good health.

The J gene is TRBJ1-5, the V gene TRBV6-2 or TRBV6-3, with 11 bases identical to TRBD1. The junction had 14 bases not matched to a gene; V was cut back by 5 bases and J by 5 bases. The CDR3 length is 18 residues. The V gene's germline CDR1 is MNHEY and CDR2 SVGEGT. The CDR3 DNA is TGTGCCAGCAGTAGCCGGGACAGGGGGAAATTTGGGCATCAGCCCCAGCATTTT. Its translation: CASSSRDRGKFGHQPQHF.

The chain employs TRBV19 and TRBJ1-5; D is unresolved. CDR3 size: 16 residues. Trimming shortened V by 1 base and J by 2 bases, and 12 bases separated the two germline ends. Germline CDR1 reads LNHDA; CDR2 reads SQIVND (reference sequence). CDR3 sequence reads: CASSIVVGAGNQPQHF. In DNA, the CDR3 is TGTGCCAGTAGTATAGTGGTGGGAGCGGGCAATCAGCCCCAGCATTTT. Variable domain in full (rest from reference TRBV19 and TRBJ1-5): DGGITQSPKYLFRKEGQNVTLSCEQNLNHDAMYWYRQDPGQGLRLIYYSQIVNDFQKGDIAEGYSVSREKKESFPLTVTSAQKNPTAFYLCASSIVVGAGNQPQHFGDGTRLSIL.

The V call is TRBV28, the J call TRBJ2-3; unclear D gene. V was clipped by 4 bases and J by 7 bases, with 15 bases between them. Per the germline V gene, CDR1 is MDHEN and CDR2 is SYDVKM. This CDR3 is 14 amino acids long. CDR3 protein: CASSSPVTPHTQYF. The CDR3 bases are TGTGCCAGCAGTTCCCCTGTTACACCTCATACGCAGTATTTT.

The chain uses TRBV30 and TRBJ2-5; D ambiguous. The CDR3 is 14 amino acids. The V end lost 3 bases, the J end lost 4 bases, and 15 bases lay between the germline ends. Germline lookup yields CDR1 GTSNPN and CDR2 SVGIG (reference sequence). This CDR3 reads CAWSGDAPGETQYF. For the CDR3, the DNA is TGTGCCTGGAGCGGTGACGCTCCCGGAGAGACCCAGTACTTC.

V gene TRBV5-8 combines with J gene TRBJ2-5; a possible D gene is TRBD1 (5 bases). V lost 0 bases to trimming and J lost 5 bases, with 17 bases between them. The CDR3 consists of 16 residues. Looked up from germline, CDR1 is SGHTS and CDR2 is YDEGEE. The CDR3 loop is CASSLEGERAGETQYF. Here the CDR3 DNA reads TGTGCCAGCAGCTTGGAAGGGGAACGGGCTGGGGAGACCCAGTACTTC. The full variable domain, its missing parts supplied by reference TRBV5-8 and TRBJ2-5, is EAGVTQSPTHLIKTRGQQATLRCSPISGHTSVYWYQQALGLGLQFLLWYDEGEERNRGNFPPRFSGRQFPNYSSELNVNALELEDSALYLCASSLEGERAGETQYFGPGTRLLVL.

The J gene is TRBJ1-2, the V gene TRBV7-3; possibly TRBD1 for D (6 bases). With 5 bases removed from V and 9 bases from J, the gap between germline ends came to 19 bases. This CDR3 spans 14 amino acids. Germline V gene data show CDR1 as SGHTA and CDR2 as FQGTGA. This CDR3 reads CASSLSGGGNSYTF. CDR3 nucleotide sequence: TGTGCCAGCAGCCTTTCCGGAGGGGGTAATAGCTACACCTTC.

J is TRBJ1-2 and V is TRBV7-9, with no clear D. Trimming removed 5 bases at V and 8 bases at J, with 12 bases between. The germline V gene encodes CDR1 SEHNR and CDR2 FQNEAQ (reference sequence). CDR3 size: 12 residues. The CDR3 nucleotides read TGTGCCAGCAGCCAGCCCCCGGGGGGCTACACCTTC. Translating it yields CASSQPPGGYTF.

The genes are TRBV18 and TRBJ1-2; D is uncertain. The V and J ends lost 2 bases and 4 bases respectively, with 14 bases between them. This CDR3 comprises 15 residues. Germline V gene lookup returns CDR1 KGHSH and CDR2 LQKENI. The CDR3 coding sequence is TGTGCCAGCTCACCAAGTTTAGCGGCGGGCTATGGCTACACCTTC. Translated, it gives CASSPSLAAGYGYTF.

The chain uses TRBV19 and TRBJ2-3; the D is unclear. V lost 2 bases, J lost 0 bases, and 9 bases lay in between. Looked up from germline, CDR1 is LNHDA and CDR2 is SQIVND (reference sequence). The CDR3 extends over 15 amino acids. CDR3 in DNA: TGTGCCAGTAGTATACAACCCGATAGCACAGATACGCAGTATTTT. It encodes CASSIQPDSTDTQYF.

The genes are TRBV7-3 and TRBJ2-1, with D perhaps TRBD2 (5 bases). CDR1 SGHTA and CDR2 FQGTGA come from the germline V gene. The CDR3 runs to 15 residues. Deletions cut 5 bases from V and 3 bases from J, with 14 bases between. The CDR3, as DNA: TGTGCCAGCAGCCCCAGCCTCGGAGGCTACAATGAGCAGTTCTTC. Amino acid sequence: CASSPSLGGYNEQFF.

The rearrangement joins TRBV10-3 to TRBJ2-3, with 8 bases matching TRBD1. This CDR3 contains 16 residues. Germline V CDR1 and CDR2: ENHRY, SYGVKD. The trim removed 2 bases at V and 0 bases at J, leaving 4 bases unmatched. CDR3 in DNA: TGTGCCATCAGTGAGGGACAGGGATCTAGCACAGATACGCAGTATTTT. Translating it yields CAISEGQGSSTDTQYF.

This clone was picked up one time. CDR3 bases: TGCGCCAGCAGCCTCCATAGGGGGGCAGGTACGTACGAGCAGTACTTC. It codes for CASSLHRGAGTYEQYF. The V and J genes are TRBV4-3 and TRBJ2-7; D assignment may be TRBD1 or TRBD2 (6 bases each). V lost 4 bases to trimming and J lost 4 bases, with 20 bases between them. CDR1 and CDR2 (germline): LGHNA, YSLEER. CDR3 length: 16 residues.

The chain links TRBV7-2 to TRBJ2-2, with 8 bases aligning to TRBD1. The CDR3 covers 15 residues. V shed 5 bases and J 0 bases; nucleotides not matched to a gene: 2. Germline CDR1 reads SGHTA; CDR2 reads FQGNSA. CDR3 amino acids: CASSPDRANTGELFF. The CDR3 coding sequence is TGTGCCAGCAGCCCGGACAGGGCGAACACCGGGGAGCTGTTTTTT.

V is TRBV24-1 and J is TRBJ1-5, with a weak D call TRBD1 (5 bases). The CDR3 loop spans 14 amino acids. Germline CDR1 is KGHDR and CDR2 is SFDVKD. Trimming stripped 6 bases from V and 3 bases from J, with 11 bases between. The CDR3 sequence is CATSPTVDNQPQHF. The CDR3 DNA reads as TGTGCCACCAGTCCGACAGTCGACAATCAGCCCCAGCATTTT.

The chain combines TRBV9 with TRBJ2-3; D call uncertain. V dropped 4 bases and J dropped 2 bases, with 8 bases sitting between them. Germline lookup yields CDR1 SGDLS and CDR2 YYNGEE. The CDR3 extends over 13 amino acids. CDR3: CASSPRFTDTQYF. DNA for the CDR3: TGTGCCAGCAGCCCCCGATTCACAGATACGCAGTATTTT.

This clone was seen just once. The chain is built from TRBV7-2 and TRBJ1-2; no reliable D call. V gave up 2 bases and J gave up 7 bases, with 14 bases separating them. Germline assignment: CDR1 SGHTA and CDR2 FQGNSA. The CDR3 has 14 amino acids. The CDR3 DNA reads TGTGCCAGCAGCTTATTCCAGTCAGCCTCTGGCTACACCTTC. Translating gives CASSLFQSASGYTF.

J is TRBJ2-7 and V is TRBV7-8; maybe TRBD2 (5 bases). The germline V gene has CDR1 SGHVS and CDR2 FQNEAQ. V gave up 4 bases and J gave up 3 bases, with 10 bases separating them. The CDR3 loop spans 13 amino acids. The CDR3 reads CASSSGLLYEQYF. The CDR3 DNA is TGTGCCAGCAGCTCCGGACTTCTCTACGAGCAGTACTTC.